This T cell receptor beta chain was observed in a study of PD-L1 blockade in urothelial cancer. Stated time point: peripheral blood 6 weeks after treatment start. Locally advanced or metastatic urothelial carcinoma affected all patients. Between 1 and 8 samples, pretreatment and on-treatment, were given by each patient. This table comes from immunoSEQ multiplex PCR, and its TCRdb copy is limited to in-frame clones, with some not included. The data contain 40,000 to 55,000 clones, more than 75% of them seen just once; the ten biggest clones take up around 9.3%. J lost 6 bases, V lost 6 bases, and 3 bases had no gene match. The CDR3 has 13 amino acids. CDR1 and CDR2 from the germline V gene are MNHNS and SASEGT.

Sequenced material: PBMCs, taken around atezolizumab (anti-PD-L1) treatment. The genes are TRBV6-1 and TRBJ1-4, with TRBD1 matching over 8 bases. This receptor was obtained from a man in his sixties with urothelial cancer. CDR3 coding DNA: TGTGCCAGCAGGGACAGGGTCCATGAAAAACTGTTTTTT. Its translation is CASRDRVHEKLFF.